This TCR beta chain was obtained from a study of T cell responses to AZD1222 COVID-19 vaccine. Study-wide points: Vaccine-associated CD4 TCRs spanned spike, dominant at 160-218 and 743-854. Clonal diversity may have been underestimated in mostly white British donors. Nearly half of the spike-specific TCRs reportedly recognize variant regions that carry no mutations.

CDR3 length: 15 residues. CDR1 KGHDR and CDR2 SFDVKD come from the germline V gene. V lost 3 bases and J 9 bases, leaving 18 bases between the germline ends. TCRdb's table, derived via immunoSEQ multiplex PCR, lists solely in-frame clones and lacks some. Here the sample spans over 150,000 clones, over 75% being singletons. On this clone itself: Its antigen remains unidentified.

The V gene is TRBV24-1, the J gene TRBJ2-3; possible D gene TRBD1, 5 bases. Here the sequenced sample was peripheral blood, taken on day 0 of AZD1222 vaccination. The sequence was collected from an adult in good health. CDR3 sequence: CATSDPRQPRGTQYF. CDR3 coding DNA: TGTGCCACCAGTGATCCCCGACAGCCTAGAGGAACGCAGTATTTT.